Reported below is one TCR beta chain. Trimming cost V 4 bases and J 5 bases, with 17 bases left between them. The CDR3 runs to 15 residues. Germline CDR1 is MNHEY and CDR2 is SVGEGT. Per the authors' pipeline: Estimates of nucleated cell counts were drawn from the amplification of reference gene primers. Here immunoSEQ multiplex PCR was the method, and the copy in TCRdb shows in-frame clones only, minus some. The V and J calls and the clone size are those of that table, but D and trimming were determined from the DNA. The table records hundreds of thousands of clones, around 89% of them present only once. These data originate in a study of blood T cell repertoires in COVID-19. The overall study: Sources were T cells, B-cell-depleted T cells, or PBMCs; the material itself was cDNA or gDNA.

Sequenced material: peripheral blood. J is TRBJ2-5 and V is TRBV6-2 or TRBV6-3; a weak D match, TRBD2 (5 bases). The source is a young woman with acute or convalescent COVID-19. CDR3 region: CASSSGGGGWETQYF. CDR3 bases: TGTGCCAGCAGTTCAGGAGGAGGCGGGTGGGAGACCCAGTACTTC.